This T cell receptor (beta chain) is from a study of regulatory T cells in long-lasting Graves disease. In building TCR beta libraries, iRepertoire HTBI primers were used together with Arm-PCR of CDR3 regions. TCRdb fed the multiplex PCR reads into MiXCR, producing one record per CDR3 protein. This table holds about 540,000 distinct CDR3 sequences, about 14% found once. Study observations and caveats: Persistent disease exhibited a predilection for TRBV28, TRBJ1-2 and TRBJ2-5.

Documented time point: newly diagnosed GD, antithyroid drugs for less than 3 months. Construction of the TCR library relied on RNA isolated from PBMCs. The source of the patients was an endocrinology department in Xi'an, China. This CDR3 comprises 15 residues. CDR1 SNHLY and CDR2 FYNNEI come from the germline V gene. J was trimmed by 0 bases and V by 6 bases; bases with no gene match: 7. In its sample, this clonotype was seen many times. No antigen is known for it. The sample was also reused in another study, on T cells in Graves' hyperthyroidism and ophthalmopathy. That source reports: Ophthalmopathy and stable hyperthyroidism were told apart by a 13 V-J model.

This clonotype originated in a man aged 30-40 years with Graves disease. This chain joins TRBV2 and TRBJ2-5, with 7 bases aligning to TRBD1. The specimen comprised peripheral blood mononuclear cells (PBMCs), sampled at new diagnosis, from a patient treated with antithyroid drugs. The CDR3 DNA reads as TGTGCCAGCAGCCAGGACAGGTTGTACCAAGAGACCCAGTACTTC. This codes for CASSQDRLYQETQYF.